One sample yielded the 27 T cell receptor beta chains listed below, sequenced in a study of T cells after posttransplantation cyclophosphamide. The protocol was immunoSEQ multiplex PCR, while the TCRdb copy is restricted to in-frame clones and leaves out a portion. Among around 4,900 clones listed, around 80% were seen once. Control samples came 1 year after myeloablative marrow transplants with methotrexate plus calcineurin inhibitor. This specimen consisted of PBMCs, obtained after an allogeneic stem cell transplant with a calcineurin inhibitor and methotrexate. These receptors originate from a male patient aged 40 to 55 who received an allogeneic stem cell transplant from an unrelated donor, was CMV-positive, and had chronic GVHD only. A subset of T cells may come from the graft donor.

The chain carries TRBV30 and TRBJ2-7; perhaps TRBD1 as D (5 bases). The CDR3 spans 13 residues. Germline CDR1 and CDR2: GTSNPN and SVGIG (reference sequence). Trimming cost V 5 bases and J 8 bases, with 19 bases left between them. Here the CDR3 DNA reads TGTGCCTGGGCCGCACGTCAGGGTCGTAAGCAGTACTTC. Protein: CAWAARQGRKQYF.

The chain links TRBV27 to TRBJ2-7, with 8 bases aligning to TRBD2. Germline V gene data show CDR1 as MNHEY and CDR2 as SMNVEV (reference sequence). Germline trimming cut 6 bases from V and 0 bases from J; bases unmatched to any gene: 4. The CDR3 consists of 14 residues. The CDR3 DNA is TGTGCCAGCAGCCCGGGGGGGAGCTCCTACGAGCAGTACTTC. Protein: CASSPGGSSYEQYF.

This chain links TRBV30 with TRBJ2-5, with D possibly matching TRBD2 (6 bases). CDR1 GTSNPN and CDR2 SVGIG come from the germline V gene (reference sequence). The CDR3 contains 14 residues. Trimming took 1 base from V and 5 from J, leaving 14 bases between them. The CDR3 sequence: CAWSAGSLIETQYF. The DNA for the CDR3 is TGTGCCTGGAGTGCCGGGAGTCTTATCGAGACCCAGTACTTC.

The chain recombines TRBV6-5 with TRBJ2-7; 9 nucleotides line up with TRBD1. J lost 6 bases, V lost 5 bases, and 5 bases had no gene match. The CDR3 is 13 residues long. Germline V CDR1 and CDR2: MNHEY, SVGAGI. CDR3 amino acids: CASSGTGWGEQYF. CDR3 coding DNA: TGTGCCAGCAGTGGGACAGGGTGGGGCGAGCAGTACTTC.

V and J are TRBV18 and TRBJ2-1, with a possible D match to TRBD1 (6 bases). In germline, CDR1 is KGHSH, CDR2 LQKENI. This CDR3 is 13 amino acids long. Trimming left V 3 bases short and J 8 bases short, with 11 bases between. In nucleotides, the CDR3 is TGTGCCAGCTCACCGTCCAGGGGCGATGAGCAGTTCTTC. It yields the protein CASSPSRGDEQFF.

The chain is built from TRBV27 and TRBJ2-7, with D possibly matching TRBD2 (6 bases). Germline CDR1 and CDR2: MNHEY and SMNVEV (reference sequence). Trimming left V 5 bases short and J 4 bases short, with 15 bases between. The CDR3 loop spans 14 amino acids. CDR3 sequence: CASSQGLAGYEQYF. The DNA of the CDR3 is TGTGCCAGCAGTCAGGGACTCGCCGGGTACGAGCAGTACTTC.

The chain has TRBV14 and TRBJ2-7; D is ambiguous. V was clipped by 1 base and J by 6 bases, with 10 bases between them. The germline V gene encodes CDR1 SGHDN and CDR2 FVKESK. The CDR3 length is 13 residues. The chain's CDR3 is CASSQVRVSEQYF. CDR3 DNA sequence: TGTGCCAGCAGCCAAGTCCGGGTGAGCGAGCAGTACTTC.

The chain joins TRBV18 to TRBJ2-4, with 7 bases that match TRBD1. The V and J ends lost 6 bases and 5 bases, in that order; junction bases with no gene match: 4. This CDR3 is 13 amino acids long. The germline gives CDR1 KGHSH, CDR2 LQKENI. CDR3 nucleotides: TGTGCCAGCTCTCCGGGACAGCAAAACATTCAGTACTTC. This codes for CASSPGQQNIQYF.

This chain joins TRBV7-2 and TRBJ2-7; D ambiguous. This CDR3 spans 17 amino acids. From germline, CDR1 is SGHTA and CDR2 FQGNSA. The V end lost 1 base, the J end lost 0 bases, and 16 bases lay between the germline ends. The CDR3 spells CASSLDSGKRSSYEQYF. In DNA form, the CDR3 reads TGTGCCAGCAGCTTAGACTCTGGAAAAAGGAGCTCCTACGAGCAGTACTTC.

By sample fraction, this clone is medium-sized. The chain recombines TRBV6-1 with TRBJ2-7, with D maybe TRBD2 (5 bases). The CDR3 loop spans 13 amino acids. V lost 6 bases, J lost 9 bases, and 18 bases lay in between. Looked up from germline, CDR1 is MNHNS and CDR2 is SASEGT. Here the CDR3 DNA reads TGTGCCAGCAGCAGGCGTGGACTTCAAGGGCAGTACTTC. This sequence encodes CASSRRGLQGQYF.

This chain joins TRBV5-4 and TRBJ2-7; D unclear. Germline loops: CDR1 SGHNT, CDR2 YYREEE (reference sequence). Trimming took off 2 bases at V and 2 bases at J, with 11 bases between the two ends. This CDR3 region has 14 residues. CDR3 residues: CASSFGSRTYEQYF. CDR3 nucleotides: TGTGCCAGCAGCTTCGGGTCCCGAACCTACGAGCAGTACTTC.

V gene TRBV9 combines with J gene TRBJ2-5, with 8 bases lining up with TRBD2. Trimming at V came to 2 bases and at J to 2 bases, leaving 11 bases not matched to a gene. The V gene's germline CDR1 is SGDLS and CDR2 YYNGEE. This CDR3 comprises 17 residues. CDR3 loop: CASSVSPSGGGQETQYF. In DNA form, the CDR3 reads TGTGCCAGCAGCGTTAGTCCCTCGGGGGGGGGACAAGAGACCCAGTACTTC.

The chain couples TRBV5-4 to TRBJ1-1; 8 bases are shared with TRBD1. Germline values: CDR1 SGHNT, CDR2 YYREEE (reference sequence). V trimming: 3 bases; J trimming: 4 bases; junction bases outside the gene matches: 5. CDR3 length: 14 amino acids. The CDR3 DNA follows: TGTGCCAGCAGCTCATACAGGGGGGGCACTGAAGCTTTCTTT. It translates to CASSSYRGGTEAFF.

This chain links TRBV5-4 with TRBJ2-7; D remains unclear. V was shortened by 0 bases and J by 5 bases, with 9 bases between the two germline ends. Germline lookup yields CDR1 SGHNT and CDR2 YYREEE (reference sequence). There are 13 residues in the CDR3. CDR3 sequence: CASSLAGNNEQYF. CDR3 nucleotides: TGTGCCAGCAGCTTGGCAGGTAACAACGAGCAGTACTTC.

The chain links TRBV29-1 to TRBJ2-1, with 12 bases identical to TRBD2. V trimming: 6 bases; J trimming: 8 bases; junction bases outside the gene matches: 8. The CDR3 consists of 14 residues. Germline V gene sequence: CDR1 SQVTM, CDR2 ANQGSEA. Here the CDR3 reads CSVRTSGGNDEQFF. The DNA of the CDR3 is TGCAGCGTCAGAACTAGCGGGGGGAATGATGAGCAGTTCTTC.

The chain employs TRBV5-4 and TRBJ1-1; the D is unclear. V lost 2 bases and J lost 2, with 7 bases in between. This CDR3 is 13 amino acids long. Germline V gives CDR1 SGHNT, CDR2 YYREEE (reference sequence). The CDR3 bases are TGTGCCAGCAGCTTCGGGAGTAACACTGAAGCTTTCTTT. Translated, it gives CASSFGSNTEAFF.

This clone was picked up one time. V is TRBV4-2 and J is TRBJ1-3; D ambiguous. The CDR3 loop spans 12 amino acids. The germline V gene has CDR1 LGHNA and CDR2 YNFKEQ. Trimming pared 4 bases from V and 7 bases from J, leaving 8 bases between. The CDR3: CASSPVRNTIYF. CDR3 DNA sequence: TGTGCCAGCAGCCCGGTGCGGAACACCATATATTTT.

CDR3 coding DNA: TGTGCCAGCAAAAAACAGGGGATTGAAAATCAGCCCCAGCATTTT. The encoded protein is CASKKQGIENQPQHF. The genes are TRBV2 and TRBJ1-5, with 7 bases that match TRBD1. This CDR3 spans 15 amino acids. Germline CDR1 and CDR2: SNHLY and FYNNEI. V was pared by 7 bases and J by 4 bases, with 10 bases of the junction left unmatched.

This clone is a singleton in its sample. The chain couples TRBV27 to TRBJ1-5; a possible D gene is TRBD1 (5 bases). Trimming took off 6 bases at V and 7 bases at J, with 16 bases between the two ends. This CDR3 region has 14 residues. CDR1 MNHEY and CDR2 SMNVEV come from the germline V gene (reference sequence). CDR3 protein: CASSARDLTQPQHF. CDR3 coding DNA: TGTGCCAGCAGCGCCAGGGATCTTACACAGCCCCAGCATTTT.

The chain recombines TRBV18 with TRBJ1-1; 8 bases are shared with TRBD1. The trim removed 6 bases at V and 0 bases at J, leaving 9 bases unmatched. This CDR3 is 16 amino acids long. CDR1 KGHSH and CDR2 LQKENI come from the germline V gene. The CDR3 nucleotides read TGTGCCAGCTCCCACGGGACAGGTATAATGAACACTGAAGCTTTCTTT. It is translated as CASSHGTGIMNTEAFF. Full variable domain (remainder filled in from reference TRBV18 and TRBJ1-1): NAGVMQNPRHLVRRRGQEARLRCSPMKGHSHVYWYRQLPEEGLKFMVYLQKENIIDESGMPKERFSAEFPKEGPSILRIQQVVRGDSAAYFCASSHGTGIMNTEAFFGQGTRLTVV.

The CDR3 DNA follows: TGTGCCAGCTCTTGGGGAGGTAGATCAGGGTCTGGAAACACCATATATTTT. It translates to CASSWGGRSGSGNTIYF. The chain recombines TRBV4-2 with TRBJ1-3, with D maybe TRBD1 (5 bases). This CDR3 region has 17 residues. Trimming took off 8 bases at V and 1 base at J, with 21 bases between the two ends. Germline CDR1 and CDR2: LGHNA and YNFKEQ.

V is TRBV2 and J is TRBJ2-2, with 8 bases fitting TRBD1. J was trimmed by 5 bases and V by 2 bases; bases with no gene match: 7. The CDR3 spans 16 residues. CDR1 is SNHLY, CDR2 FYNNEI, per germline. This chain's CDR3 is CASSEQGAVGTGELFF. CDR3 in DNA: TGTGCCAGCAGTGAACAGGGGGCTGTCGGAACCGGGGAGCTGTTTTTT.

V gene TRBV5-4 combines with J gene TRBJ1-2; the match to TRBD1 covers 9 bases. Germline V gene sequence: CDR1 SGHNT, CDR2 YYREEE (reference sequence). With V trimmed by 1 base and J by 1 base, 2 bases remained unmatched. This CDR3 is built from 15 residues. The CDR3 DNA reads as TGTGCCAGCAGCTTGACAGGGGGCTATAACTATGGCTACACCTTC. Its translation: CASSLTGGYNYGYTF.

V and J are TRBV28 and TRBJ2-7; tentatively, D is TRBD2 (5 bases). The germline CDR1 and CDR2 sequences are MDHEN and SYDVKM. This CDR3 has 15 amino acids. Trimming cost V 6 bases and J 0 bases, with 15 bases left between them. The CDR3 nucleotides are TGTGCCAGCAGGCCTATTGCGGGCCTCTCCTACGAGCAGTACTTC. This translates into CASRPIAGLSYEQYF.

This sequence joins TRBV29-1 and TRBJ2-7; D not certain. CDR3 size: 13 residues. The germline CDR1 and CDR2 sequences are SQVTM and ANQGSEA. V shed 2 bases and J shed 5 bases, with 13 bases lying between them. In DNA, the CDR3 is TGCAGCGTTGAAACTCGATACGGTCACGAGCAGTACTTC. Protein product: CSVETRYGHEQYF.

V is TRBV7-3 and J is TRBJ2-2; 7 bases are shared with TRBD2. With V trimmed by 5 bases and J by 7 bases, 13 bases remained unmatched. This CDR3 contains 16 residues. Germline V gene sequence: CDR1 SGHTA, CDR2 FQGTGA. The CDR3 spells CASSRESSGAGGELFF. The CDR3, as DNA: TGTGCCAGCAGCCGCGAATCTAGCGGTGCTGGCGGGGAGCTGTTTTTT.

The chain links TRBV19 to TRBJ1-2, with TRBD1 as a possible D gene (6 bases). V lost 4 bases and J 6 bases, leaving 12 bases between the germline ends. This CDR3 has 13 amino acids. CDR1 is LNHDA, CDR2 SQIVND, per germline (reference sequence). The CDR3 sequence is CASSNRGSDGYTF. The CDR3 coding sequence is TGTGCCAGTAGTAATAGGGGGTCTGATGGCTACACCTTC.